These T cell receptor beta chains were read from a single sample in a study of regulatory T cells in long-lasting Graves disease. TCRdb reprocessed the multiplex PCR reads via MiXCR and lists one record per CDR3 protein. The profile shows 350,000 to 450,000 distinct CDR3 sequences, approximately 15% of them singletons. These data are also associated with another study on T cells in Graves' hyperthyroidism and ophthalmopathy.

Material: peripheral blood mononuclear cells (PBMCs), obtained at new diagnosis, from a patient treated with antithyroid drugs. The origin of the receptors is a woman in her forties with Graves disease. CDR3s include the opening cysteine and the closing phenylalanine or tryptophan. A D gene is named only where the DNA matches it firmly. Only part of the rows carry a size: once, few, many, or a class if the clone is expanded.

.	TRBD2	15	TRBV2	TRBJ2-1	CASAKLAGGEYEQFF	TGTGCCAGCGCCAAACTGGCGGGAGGAGAGTATGAGCAGTTCTTC
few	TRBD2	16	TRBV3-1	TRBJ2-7	CASSQDVSGIAYEQYF	TGTGCCAGCAGCCAAGATGTCAGCGGGATAGCCTACGAGCAGTACTTC
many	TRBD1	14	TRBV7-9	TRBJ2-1	CASSRTGGYNEQFF	TGTGCCAGCAGCCGGACAGGGGGATACAATGAGCAGTTCTTC
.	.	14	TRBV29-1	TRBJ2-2	CSALAEGNTGELFF	TGCAGCGCCTTAGCGGAGGGGAACACCGGGGAGCTGTTTTTT
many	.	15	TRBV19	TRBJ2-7	CASGRTVGPRYEQYF	TGTGCCAGTGGCCGTACCGTAGGGCCGCGTTACGAGCAGTACTTC
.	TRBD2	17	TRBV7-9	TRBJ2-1	CASSPTSGRGSHNEQFF	TGTGCCAGCAGCCCGACTAGCGGGAGGGGATCCCACAATGAGCAGTTCTTC
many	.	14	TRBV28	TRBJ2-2	CASRKSGNTGELFF	TGTGCCAGCAGGAAAAGCGGAAACACCGGGGAGCTGTTTTTT
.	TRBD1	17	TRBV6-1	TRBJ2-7	CASSEASRDSWSYEQYF	TGTGCCAGCAGTGAAGCGTCCCGGGACAGTTGGTCCTACGAGCAGTACTTC
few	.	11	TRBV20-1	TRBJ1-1	CSATANTEAFF	TGCAGTGCTACCGCAAACACTGAAGCTTTCTTT
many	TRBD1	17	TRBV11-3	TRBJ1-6	CASSPHPWTGPNSPLHF	TGTGCCAGCAGCCCGCACCCTTGGACAGGCCCCAATTCACCCCTCCACTTT
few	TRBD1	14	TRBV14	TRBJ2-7	CASSQDNRGYEQYF	TGTGCCAGCAGCCAAGATAACAGGGGCTACGAGCAGTACTTC
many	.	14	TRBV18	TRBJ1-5	CASSPGNRDQPQHF	TGTGCCAGCTCACCAGGGAACAGGGATCAGCCCCAGCATTTT
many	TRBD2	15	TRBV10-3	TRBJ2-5	CATTGTSGVEETQYF	TGTGCCACCACCGGGACTAGCGGAGTTGAGGAGACCCAGTACTTC
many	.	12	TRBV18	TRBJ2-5	CASAQGGETQYF	TGTGCCAGCGCACAGGGTGGGGAGACCCAGTACTTC
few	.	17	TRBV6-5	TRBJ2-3	CASSYIALREHPDTQYF	TGTGCCAGCAGTTACATAGCGCTGCGGGAACATCCAGATACGCAGTATTTT
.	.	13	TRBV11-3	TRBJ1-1	CASSFGRDTEAFF	TGTGCCAGCAGCTTCGGGCGGGACACTGAAGCTTTCTTT
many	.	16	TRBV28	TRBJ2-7	CASSSAAGTKSYEQYF	TGTGCCAGCAGTTCCGCCGCCGGGACAAAGTCCTACGAGCAGTACTTC
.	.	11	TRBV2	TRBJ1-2	CASDTGTGYTF	TGTGCCAGCGACACCGGGACTGGCTACACCTTC
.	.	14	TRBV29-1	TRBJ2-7	CSVEEDTVGHEQYF	TGCAGCGTTGAAGAAGACACGGTCGGCCACGAGCAGTACTTC
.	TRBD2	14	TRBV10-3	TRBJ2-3	CATSGGAGTDTQYF	TGTGCCACCAGCGGGGGCGCGGGCACAGATACGCAGTATTTT
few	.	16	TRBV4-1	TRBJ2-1	CASSQDAEGSYNEQFF	TGCGCCAGCAGCCAAGATGCAGAAGGCTCCTACAATGAGCAGTTCTTC
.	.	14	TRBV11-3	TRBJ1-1	CASSFELENTEAFF	TGTGCCAGCAGCTTTGAACTGGAGAACACTGAAGCTTTCTTT
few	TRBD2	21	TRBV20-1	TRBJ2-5	CSARDVGSTSGRAGVSVTQYF	TGCAGTGCTAGAGATGTGGGTTCGACTAGCGGGAGGGCCGGGGTATCCGTGACCCAGTACTTC
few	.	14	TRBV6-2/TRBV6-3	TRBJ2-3	CASRSGVSTDTQYF	TGTGCCAGCCGGTCAGGGGTGTCCACAGATACGCAGTATTTT
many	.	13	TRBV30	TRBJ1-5	CAWSVDSNQPQHF	TGTGCCTGGAGTGTAGATTCTAATCAGCCCCAGCATTTT
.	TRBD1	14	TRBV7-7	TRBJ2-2	CASSPQGAGGELFF	TGTGCTAGCAGCCCACAGGGGGCCGGCGGGGAGCTGTTTTTT
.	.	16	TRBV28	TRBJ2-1	CASSLSQGGRYNEQFF	TGTGCCAGCAGTTTATCCCAAGGAGGCAGATACAATGAGCAGTTCTTC